Listed below are T cell receptor beta chains from one sample, sequenced in a study of shared clonotypes between healthy human individuals. TCRdb's copy holds only in-frame clones and misses some; the assay was immunoSEQ multiplex PCR. The sample comprises 2 million to 2.5 million clones, roughly 93% of which are singletons, and 0.36% rests with the top ten. Sequencing input: naive CD4+ T cells from PBMCs. The source is a man younger than 30 in good health. Some clones in this sample may be carry-over from other donors' samples. CDR3s include the opening cysteine and the closing phenylalanine or tryptophan. A D gene is named only where the DNA matches it firmly. The listing skips clone size in some rows; elsewhere it reads once, few, many or a size class.

V: TRBV6-1
J: TRBJ2-2
size: -
D: -
CDR3: CASSRGTSNTGELFF
DNA: TGTGCCAGCAGCAGGGGCACATCGAACACCGGGGAGCTGTTTTTT

V: TRBV18
J: TRBJ2-7
size: -
D: TRBD2
CDR3: CASSPGAGVPEQYF
DNA: TGTGCCAGCTCACCAGGAGCGGGAGTACCGGAGCAGTACTTC

V: TRBV9
J: TRBJ2-5
size: once
D: -
CDR3: CASSPGGGETQYF
DNA: TGTGCCAGCAGCCCCGGGGGTGGGGAGACCCAGTACTTC

V: TRBV11-2
J: TRBJ1-1
size: -
D: -
CDR3: CASSGLRGENTEAFF
DNA: TGTGCCAGCAGCGGACTCAGGGGCGAGAACACTGAAGCTTTCTTT

V: TRBV29-1
J: TRBJ1-4
size: -
D: TRBD1
CDR3: CSATGVTNEKLFF
DNA: TGCAGTGCTACAGGGGTCACTAATGAAAAACTGTTTTTT

V: TRBV27
J: TRBJ2-7
size: -
D: TRBD2
CDR3: CATSLAGGAYEQYF
DNA: TGTGCCACCTCCCTAGCGGGAGGCGCCTACGAGCAGTACTTC

V: TRBV5-1
J: TRBJ2-2
size: -
D: TRBD2
CDR3: CASSYGLAGLGGELFF
DNA: TGCGCCAGCAGCTATGGACTAGCGGGGCTGGGCGGGGAGCTGTTTTTT

V: TRBV18
J: TRBJ1-1
size: -
D: -
CDR3: CASSPIRTEREAFF
DNA: TGTGCCAGCTCACCGATAAGGACGGAGCGTGAAGCTTTCTTT

V: TRBV18
J: TRBJ2-7
size: -
D: -
CDR3: CASSPGGPRYEQYF
DNA: TGTGCCAGCTCACCCGGAGGACCGCGCTACGAGCAGTACTTC

V: TRBV10-1
J: TRBJ2-5
size: -
D: -
CDR3: CASSGGRDGTQYF
DNA: TGCGCCAGCAGTGGAGGCAGGGACGGGACCCAGTACTTC

V: TRBV27
J: TRBJ2-5
size: -
D: TRBD1
CDR3: CASKLFNSGTGGLQETQYF
DNA: TGTGCCAGCAAATTATTCAATTCCGGGACAGGGGGCCTCCAAGAGACCCAGTACTTC

V: TRBV6-5
J: TRBJ2-7
size: -
D: TRBD2
CDR3: CASGKASGSYEQYF
DNA: TGTGCCAGCGGCAAGGCTAGCGGATCCTACGAGCAGTACTTC

V: TRBV4-2
J: TRBJ2-7
size: -
D: TRBD2
CDR3: CASSRMGGGDRSHEQYF
DNA: TGTGCCAGCAGCCGGATGGGCGGGGGGGACAGAAGCCACGAGCAGTACTTC

V: TRBV28
J: TRBJ2-7
size: -
D: -
CDR3: CASSSPGASNPYEQYF
DNA: TGTGCCAGCAGTTCACCAGGGGCGTCTAACCCCTACGAGCAGTACTTC